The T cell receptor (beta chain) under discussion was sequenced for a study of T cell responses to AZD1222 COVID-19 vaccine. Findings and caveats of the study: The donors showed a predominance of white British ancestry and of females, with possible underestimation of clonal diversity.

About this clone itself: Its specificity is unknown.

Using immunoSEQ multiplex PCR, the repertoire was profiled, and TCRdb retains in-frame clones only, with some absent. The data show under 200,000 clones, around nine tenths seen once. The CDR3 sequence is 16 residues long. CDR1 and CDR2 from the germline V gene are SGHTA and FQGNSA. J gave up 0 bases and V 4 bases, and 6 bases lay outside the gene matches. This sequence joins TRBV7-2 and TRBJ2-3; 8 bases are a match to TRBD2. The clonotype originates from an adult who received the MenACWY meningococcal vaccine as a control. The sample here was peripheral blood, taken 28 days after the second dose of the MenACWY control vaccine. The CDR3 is CASSSDGGASTDTQYF. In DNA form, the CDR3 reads TGTGCCAGCAGCTCAGACGGGGGGGCTAGCACAGATACGCAGTATTTT.